This TCR beta chain comes out of a study of immune cell composition in non-small cell lung cancer. At the level of the study: Tumours were mainly lung adenocarcinoma or squamous cell carcinoma.

Study results and limitations: Adenocarcinomas with higher top tumour-associated clone frequency had more reactive TILs. Approximately 73% of squamous and approximately 30% of adenocarcinoma cases had tumour-associated clones >0.5%.

Turning to this clone: The antigen remains undetermined.

The J segment lost 4 bases and the V segment lost 10 bases, leaving 10 bases of the junction unmatched. CDR3 length: 13 residues. The germline CDR1 and CDR2 sequences are ENHRY and SYGVKD. Assay: immunoSEQ multiplex PCR; the TCRdb copy retains only in-frame clones and omits some. There are approximately 8,000 clones in the sample; 60% to 80% occur only once, and about 12% lies in the top ten. This chain connects TRBV10-3 to TRBJ2-7; 7 nucleotides agree with TRBD2. Sequenced: lung tumor tissue. The sequence was collected from a human donor with non-small cell lung cancer. CDR3 sequence reads: CATGEGAFYEQYF. As DNA, the CDR3 is TGTGCCACCGGGGAGGGTGCCTTTTACGAGCAGTACTTC.